The entry below describes one T cell receptor (beta chain). Its antigen is still unknown. The data derive from a study of T cell repertoires in cytomegalovirus infection. About the research overall: It was recently identified HLA-C-restricted and well-studied HLA-B-restricted CMV epitopes that the study used. Findings of the study overall: HLA-C-restricted CMV-specific TCR beta clonotypes were dominant in the ex vivo response.

V lost 8 bases to trimming and J lost 3 bases; unmatched junction nucleotides: 3. Per the germline V gene, CDR1 is MNHEY and CDR2 is SMNVEV (reference sequence). This CDR3 has 12 residues. TCRdb ran MiXCR on the reads and lists one entry per CDR3 protein. The sample includes roughly 120,000 distinct CDR3 sequences, 25% to 35% of them seen just once. This TCR was recovered from a human donor in good health (CMV status not recorded). Some clones in this sample may be carry-over from other donors' samples. V gene TRBV27 combines with J gene TRBJ2-5, with 7 bases that match TRBD2. Sequencing used CD8+ T cells from cultured PBMCs, obtained from culture after CMV antigen stimulation. The CDR3 sequence is CASHGGEETQYF. The CDR3 DNA is TGTGCCAGCCATGGGGGGGAAGAGACCCAGTACTTC.